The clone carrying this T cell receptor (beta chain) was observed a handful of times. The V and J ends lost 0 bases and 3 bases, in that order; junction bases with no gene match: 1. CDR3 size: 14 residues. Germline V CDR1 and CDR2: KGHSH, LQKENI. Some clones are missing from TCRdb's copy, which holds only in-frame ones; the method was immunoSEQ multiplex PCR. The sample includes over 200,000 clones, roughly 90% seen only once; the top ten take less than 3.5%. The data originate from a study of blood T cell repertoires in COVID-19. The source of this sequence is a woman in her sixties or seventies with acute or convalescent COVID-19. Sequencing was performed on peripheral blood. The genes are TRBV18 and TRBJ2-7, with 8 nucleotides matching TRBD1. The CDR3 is CASSPPTGVYEQYF. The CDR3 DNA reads TGTGCCAGCTCACCACCGACAGGGGTCTACGAGCAGTACTTC.